The 12 T cell receptor beta chains presented below share a single source sample, sequenced in a study of cytomegalovirus exposure and HLA in healthy donors. Use of 60 Vbeta and 13 Jbeta primers characterized the PCR. Sequencing used immunoSEQ multiplex PCR; TCRdb keeps in-frame clones, though not all of them. The repertoire includes around 120,000 clones, around 77% of them detected once, and around 4.9% sits in the top ten. Material for sequencing was PBMCs. These receptors were taken from a man aged 45-60 years in good health and CMV-seropositive.

The chain combines TRBV7-9 with TRBJ1-2, with 8 bases lining up with TRBD1. Germline V lookup: CDR1 SEHNR, CDR2 FQNEAQ (reference sequence). The V gene end was trimmed by 4 bases and the J gene end by 1 base; junction bases not matched to a gene: 2. The CDR3 has 14 residues. The CDR3 protein is CASSSQGVNYGYTF. The CDR3 DNA reads as TGTGCCAGCAGCTCACAGGGGGTTAACTATGGCTACACCTTC.

V and J are TRBV5-3 and TRBJ1-1; 8 bases align to TRBD1. TRBV5-3 is labeled an ORF, and its function is uncertain. Germline trimming cut 3 bases from V and 1 base from J; bases unmatched to any gene: 8. The CDR3 is 16 amino acids. The CDR3 DNA sequence: TGTGCCAGAAGCTCTCCCCCCGACAGGGGGAACACTGAAGCTTTCTTT. The encoded protein is CARSSPPDRGNTEAFF.

The chain uses TRBV6-5 and TRBJ1-6; the D is unclear. The CDR3 covers 15 residues. From germline, CDR1 is MNHEY and CDR2 SVGAGI. Trimming left V 6 bases short and J 7 bases short, with 16 bases between. For the CDR3, the DNA is TGTGCCAGCAGCGCCAAGGCGGGTGGGAATTCACCCCTCCACTTT. It translates to CASSAKAGGNSPLHF.

The chain recombines TRBV29-1 with TRBJ1-1; D remains unclear. There are 17 residues in the CDR3. The V and J ends lost 5 bases and 0 bases respectively, with 22 bases between them. Germline lookup yields CDR1 SQVTM and CDR2 ANQGSEA. The CDR3 here is CSVSPGRGRAMNTEAFF. Written as DNA, the CDR3 is TGCAGCGTTTCCCCGGGCCGAGGGCGGGCCATGAACACTGAAGCTTTCTTT.

This chain connects TRBV27 to TRBJ2-1; D is possibly TRBD2 (6 bases). The V gene's germline CDR1 is MNHEY and CDR2 SMNVEV (reference sequence). CDR3 size: 14 residues. The germline V and J ends were trimmed by 3 bases and 8 bases, with 14 bases remaining between them. CDR3 protein: CASSFSAEGHEQFF. The CDR3 DNA follows: TGTGCCAGCAGTTTCTCGGCGGAGGGACATGAGCAGTTCTTC.

J is TRBJ2-3 and V is TRBV6-6; 12 bases fit TRBD2. Germline CDR1 MNHNY, CDR2 SVGAGI (reference sequence). V lost 7 bases and J lost 5; bases outside the gene matches: 7. The CDR3 totals 15 residues. The CDR3 region is CASNYEGLAGDTQYF. The DNA for the CDR3 is TGTGCCAGCAACTACGAGGGACTAGCGGGAGATACGCAGTATTTT.

This clone was seen a handful of times. The chain employs TRBV7-8 and TRBJ2-5; possibly TRBD2 for D (6 bases). With 3 bases removed from V and 0 bases from J, the gap between germline ends came to 11 bases. CDR3 size: 15 residues. The V gene's germline CDR1 is SGHVS and CDR2 FQNEAQ. The CDR3 nucleotides are TGTGCCAGCAGCTTTGCCGGGGGTTACCAAGAGACCCAGTACTTC. Amino acids: CASSFAGGYQETQYF.

This chain connects TRBV2 to TRBJ2-6; no clear D. This CDR3 comprises 14 residues. Germline CDR1 SNHLY, CDR2 FYNNEI. V lost 5 bases, J lost 1 base, and 6 bases lay in between. CDR3 nucleotide sequence: TGTGCCAGCAGTCAGAGGTCTGGGGCCAACGTCCTGACTTTC. It yields the protein CASSQRSGANVLTF.

The chain links TRBV5-1 to TRBJ2-7; 7 nucleotides match TRBD2. CDR3 length: 15 amino acids. Trimming at V came to 0 bases and at J to 3 bases, leaving 6 bases not matched to a gene. Germline CDR1 is SGHRS and CDR2 is YFSETQ. This CDR3 is CASSLVGGVNYEQYF. In DNA form, the CDR3 reads TGCGCCAGCAGCTTGGTTGGGGGGGTAAACTACGAGCAGTACTTC.

This clone was detected only a few times. The V and J genes are TRBV6-1 and TRBJ1-1; the D is unclear. Trimming removed 4 bases at V and 0 bases at J, with 9 bases between. The CDR3 loop spans 14 amino acids. CDR1 and CDR2 from the germline V gene are MNHNS and SASEGT. CDR3 nucleotide sequence: TGTGCCAGCAGTGCAAGCAGGATGAACACTGAAGCTTTCTTT. Translated, it gives CASSASRMNTEAFF.

The chain links TRBV7-9 to TRBJ1-2; unclear D gene. The CDR3 totals 16 residues. V lost 1 base, J lost 7 bases, and 19 bases lay in between. CDR1 and CDR2 (germline): SEHNR, FQNEAQ (reference sequence). The CDR3 reads CASSLELLRVLGGYTF. As DNA, the CDR3 is TGTGCCAGCAGCTTAGAGCTGTTGAGGGTTCTCGGTGGCTACACCTTC.

The chain recombines TRBV29-1 with TRBJ2-5; 10 positions match TRBD1. The J call may be incorrect, as the DNA end agrees better with TRBJ2-7. CDR1 and CDR2 (germline): SQVTM, ANQGSEA. The CDR3 is 13 residues long. DNA for the CDR3: TGCAGCGCCGTAGGGGACAGGGGCTACGAGCAGTACTTC. It encodes CSAVGDRGYEQYF.